This passage covers 6 T cell receptor beta chains from one sample sequenced in a study of blood T cell repertoires in COVID-19. The table came from immunoSEQ multiplex PCR; TCRdb's copy has only in-frame clones and leaves some out. The sample records hundreds of thousands of clones, 86% being singletons. Material for sequencing was PBMCs or T cells enriched from blood (not recorded which). The receptors shown here come from a middle-aged man who had recovered from COVID-19.

V usage is TRBV21-1 and J usage is TRBJ1-2. TRBV21-1 is a pseudogene segment. The CDR3 totals 16 residues. CDR3 sequence (DNA): TGTGCCAGCAGCAAAGAGGACGGACTAAATAACTATGGCTACACCTTC. This sequence encodes CASSKEDGLNNYGYTF.

The genes are TRBV10-3 and TRBJ1-5; D remains ambiguous. Trimming took 2 bases from V and 7 from J, leaving 12 bases between them. Germline CDR1 and CDR2: ENHRY and SYGVKD. The CDR3 sequence is 14 residues long. CDR3 coding DNA: TGTGCCATCAGTGAGGCCGGAACCGGGCAGCCCCAGCATTTT. It translates to CAISEAGTGQPQHF.

V and J are TRBV25-1 and TRBJ2-1; 7 bases align to TRBD2. The germline V gene encodes CDR1 MGHDK and CDR2 SYGVNS. The CDR3 is 16 amino acids. V was clipped by 7 bases and J by 7 bases; unmatched bases: 16. The CDR3 spells CASNTASGRALNEQFF. The DNA for the CDR3 is TGTGCCAGCAACACTGCTAGTGGGAGGGCCTTGAATGAGCAGTTCTTC. Filled out from reference TRBV25-1 and TRBJ2-1, the complete variable domain reads EADIYQTPRYLVIGTGKKITLECSQTMGHDKMYWYQQDPGMELHLIHYSYGVNSTEKGDLSSESTVSRIRTEHFPLTLESARPSHTSQYLCASNTASGRALNEQFFGPGTRLTVL.

This clone is classed as medium-sized. The chain uses TRBV25-1 and TRBJ1-1; 7 bases agree with TRBD1. The CDR3 has 16 residues. V lost 4 bases to trimming and J lost 2 bases; unmatched junction nucleotides: 10. Germline V gene data show CDR1 as MGHDK and CDR2 as SYGVNS. The CDR3 nucleotides are TGTGCCAGCAGTGCCCCCGGGACAGCAATCAACACTGAAGCTTTCTTT. The encoded protein is CASSAPGTAINTEAFF.

The chain combines TRBV9 with TRBJ2-1; 10 bases line up with TRBD2. CDR1 and CDR2 (germline): SGDLS, YYNGEE. CDR3 size: 15 residues. J lost 13 bases, V lost 0 bases, and 10 bases had no gene match. The CDR3 reads CASSVESLLAGRQFF. The CDR3 nucleotides read TGTGCCAGCAGCGTAGAATCCTTACTAGCGGGACGACAGTTCTTC.

The chain is built from TRBV2 and TRBJ1-1; possibly TRBD1 for D (5 bases). CDR3 length: 13 amino acids. Germline V gene data show CDR1 as SNHLY and CDR2 as FYNNEI. With 8 bases removed from V and 3 bases from J, the gap between germline ends came to 13 bases. The CDR3 here is CASRPGGYTEAFF. In DNA form, the CDR3 reads TGTGCCAGCCGCCCGGGGGGTTACACTGAAGCTTTCTTT.